One and the same sample provided the 17 T cell receptor beta chains below, sequenced in a study of shared clonotypes between healthy human individuals. Naive CD8 cells comprised CD45RO-negative, CCR7-positively selected cells, excluding terminally differentiated effector memory CD45RA+ cells. Measured with immunoSEQ multiplex PCR; TCRdb has only the in-frame clones, and not every one. The data show over 2,000,000 clones, with roughly 93% seen just once and approximately 1.6% held by the top ten. Specimen: naive CD8+ T cells from PBMCs. The receptors here all came from a man in his late teens or twenties in good health. Some clones in this sample may be carry-over from other donors' samples.

This rearrangement joins TRBV28 to TRBJ2-7, with D possibly called TRBD1 or TRBD2 (5 bases each). There are 16 residues in the CDR3. Between the trimmed V and J ends, which lost 2 bases and 2 bases, there was a span of 16 bases. CDR1 and CDR2 from the germline V gene are MDHEN and SYDVKM. CDR3 coding DNA: TGTGCCAGCAGTTTACCACGGGACCGAGGAACCTACGAGCAGTACTTC. Translating gives CASSLPRDRGTYEQYF.

The V gene is TRBV9, the J gene TRBJ1-3; D remains unclear. The CDR3 has 12 residues. CDR1 and CDR2 (germline): SGDLS, YYNGEE. The V end was cut by 4 bases, the J end by 8 bases, with 10 bases between. The CDR3 protein is CASSNYRDTIYF. The CDR3 coding sequence is TGTGCCAGCAGCAACTATAGAGACACCATATATTTT.

The chain uses TRBV27 and TRBJ2-7; D call uncertain. This CDR3 has 14 residues. With 0 bases removed from V and 3 bases from J, the gap between germline ends came to 9 bases. The V gene's germline CDR1 is MNHEY and CDR2 SMNVEV (reference sequence). Written as DNA, the CDR3 is TGTGCCAGCAGTTTATCGATAGCCCGCTACGAGCAGTACTTC. It yields the protein CASSLSIARYEQYF.

This clone has only one observation. This sequence joins TRBV10-2 and TRBJ2-7; possibly TRBD2 for D (6 bases). The CDR3 extends over 12 amino acids. V was trimmed by 6 bases and J by 6 bases, leaving 12 bases between them. From germline, CDR1 is WSHSY and CDR2 SAAADI. CDR3 region: CASRVGTGEQYF. CDR3 sequence (DNA): TGCGCCAGCAGAGTAGGGACTGGCGAGCAGTACTTC.

V usage is TRBV5-1 and J usage is TRBJ2-1; D perhaps matches TRBD1 (5 bases). Trimming shortened V by 4 bases and J by 8 bases, and 19 bases separated the two germline ends. This CDR3 is 15 amino acids long. From germline, CDR1 is SGHRS and CDR2 YFSETQ. For the CDR3, the DNA is TGCGCCAGCAGCGTGTGGCAGGGTCTTGGCCATGAGCAGTTCTTC. This codes for CASSVWQGLGHEQFF.

This clone came up once. This chain links TRBV5-6 with TRBJ1-2; 7 bases are a match to TRBD1. Germline lookup yields CDR1 SGHDT and CDR2 YYEEEE. J was trimmed by 0 bases and V by 4 bases; bases with no gene match: 12. The CDR3 loop spans 17 amino acids. The DNA of the CDR3 is TGTGCCAGCAGCCCACTCTACGGCCAGGGGGCTAACTATGGCTACACCTTC. Its translation is CASSPLYGQGANYGYTF.

This chain links TRBV29-1 with TRBJ2-2, with TRBD2 identical over 9 bases. In germline, CDR1 is SQVTM, CDR2 ANQGSEA. CDR3 length: 16 residues. J lost 3 bases, V lost 6 bases, and 11 bases had no gene match. This chain's CDR3 is CSVAGGLAGYTGELFF. Written as DNA, the CDR3 is TGCAGCGTCGCGGGAGGCCTAGCGGGATACACCGGGGAGCTGTTTTTT.

This chain connects TRBV27 to TRBJ2-1; 7 positions agree with TRBD2. CDR1 is MNHEY and CDR2 is SMNVEV in the germline V gene (reference sequence). V shed 1 base and J 4 bases; nucleotides not matched to a gene: 7. The CDR3 is 16 residues long. The CDR3: CASSLFSSGGYNEQFF. The CDR3 region has the DNA TGTGCCAGCAGTTTATTTTCTAGCGGAGGTTACAATGAGCAGTTCTTC.

This sequence joins TRBV10-1 and TRBJ2-7; no definite D call. The CDR3 extends over 12 amino acids. Germline values: CDR1 WNHNN, CDR2 SYGVQD (reference sequence). Between the trimmed V and J ends, which lost 5 bases and 5 bases, there was a span of 10 bases. Here the CDR3 reads CASSHSVNEQYF. The CDR3 DNA reads as TGCGCCAGCAGTCACTCCGTCAACGAGCAGTACTTC.

The chain carries TRBV10-3 and TRBJ1-1; D is undetermined. CDR3 size: 14 residues. Germline V gene lookup returns CDR1 ENHRY and CDR2 SYGVKD. The ends were cut back, 2 bases at V and 4 bases at J, with 11 bases in the middle. The CDR3 protein is CAISEIGWSTEAFF. CDR3 nucleotide sequence: TGTGCCATCAGTGAGATAGGGTGGAGCACTGAAGCTTTCTTT.

The chain links TRBV28 to TRBJ2-5, with D possibly being TRBD1 (6 bases). Germline V gives CDR1 MDHEN, CDR2 SYDVKM. The CDR3 consists of 14 residues. Trimming took off 6 bases at V and 4 bases at J, with 15 bases between the two ends. This CDR3 is CASSLQGRSETQYF. The CDR3 nucleotides read TGTGCCAGCAGCCTACAGGGTCGGTCAGAGACCCAGTACTTC.

V and J are TRBV15 and TRBJ1-2; tentative D call: TRBD1 (6 bases). The CDR3 totals 16 residues. V dropped 0 bases and J dropped 4 bases, with 15 bases sitting between them. From germline, CDR1 is LNHNV and CDR2 YYDKDF (reference sequence). The CDR3 DNA reads TGTGCCACCAGCAGAGATCGCTCAGGGGTTGCCTATGGCTACACCTTC. Encoded protein: CATSRDRSGVAYGYTF.

J is TRBJ2-1 and V is TRBV4-1; the match to TRBD2 covers 8 bases. The CDR3 runs to 14 residues. The junction had 6 bases not matched to a gene; V was cut back by 2 bases and J by 9 bases. CDR1 is MGHRA and CDR2 is YSYEKL in the germline V gene. The chain's CDR3 is CASSQRSGGFEQFF. CDR3 nucleotide sequence: TGCGCCAGCAGCCAACGCAGCGGGGGTTTTGAGCAGTTCTTC.

The chain is built from TRBV5-4 and TRBJ2-7; maybe TRBD2 (7 bases). Germline CDR1 SGHNT, CDR2 YYREEE (reference sequence). This CDR3 is 14 amino acids long. Trimming took 3 bases from V and 5 from J, leaving 15 bases between them. CDR3 sequence reads: CASSSAGAADEQYF. CDR3 in DNA: TGTGCCAGCAGCTCCGCGGGGGCGGCCGACGAGCAGTACTTC.

The V gene is TRBV9, the J gene TRBJ2-3, with a possible D match to TRBD2 (5 bases). The CDR3 has 15 amino acids. Germline CDR1 SGDLS, CDR2 YYNGEE. Trimming took off 4 bases at V and 1 base at J, with 13 bases between the two ends. In DNA, the CDR3 is TGTGCCAGCAGCCCAGGAGGCAGCCGCACAGATACGCAGTATTTT. Protein sequence: CASSPGGSRTDTQYF.

The V and J genes are TRBV6-5 and TRBJ1-3; D not certain. The CDR3 extends over 14 amino acids. V gave up 5 bases and J gave up 4 bases, with 12 bases separating them. Germline CDR1 and CDR2: MNHEY and SVGAGI. The CDR3 nucleotides read TGTGCCAGCAGTCAGATACTGACCGGAAACACCATATATTTT. Amino acid sequence: CASSQILTGNTIYF.

The chain employs TRBV6-1 and TRBJ1-2; tentatively, D is TRBD1 (6 bases). Per the germline V gene, CDR1 is MNHNS and CDR2 is SASEGT. Trimming took off 3 bases at V and 7 bases at J, with 18 bases between the two ends. This CDR3 contains 15 residues. The CDR3 here is CASSERARGQAGYTF. The CDR3 nucleotides are TGTGCCAGCAGTGAGCGCGCCCGGGGGCAGGCTGGCTACACCTTC.